Listed below are T cell receptor beta chains from one sample, sequenced in a study of identifying expanded T cells in peripheral blood. Profiled with immunoSEQ multiplex PCR; TCRdb holds only in-frame clones, not every one. Of about 100,000 clones in the sample, approximately 89% were seen once. Sequencing was performed on blood. These receptors all stem from a person between 18 and 70 years old in good health. The CDR3 runs from the conserved cysteine through the conserved F or W. The D gene is left open where the match is weak. Part of the rows lack a size; the others show once, few, many or a class for expanded clones.

D	V	J	size	DNA	CDR3
.	TRBV6-5	TRBJ1-1	.	TGTGCCAGCAGTTGGTCCCTCACAGGGACGGAGACTGAAGCTTTCTTT	CASSWSLTGTETEAFF
TRBD1	TRBV6-1	TRBJ1-6	once	TGTGCCAGCAGTCCGACCGGGACAGATAATTCACCCCTCCACTTT	CASSPTGTDNSPLHF
.	TRBV7-9	TRBJ1-1	.	TGTGCCAGCAGCTTAGCGGGGAACACTGAAGCTTTCTTT	CASSLAGNTEAFF
.	TRBV2	TRBJ1-1	.	TGTGCCAGCAGCCCAACAGGGTCGGCTGAAGCTTTCTTT	CASSPTGSAEAFF
.	TRBV25-1	TRBJ1-1	.	TGTGCCAGCAGTGGAAGGGGCACTGAAGCTTTCTTT	CASSGRGTEAFF
.	TRBV10-3	TRBJ1-3	.	TGTGCCATCAGTGACAGTCTCACTGGAAACACCATATATTTT	CAISDSLTGNTIYF
.	TRBV4-2	TRBJ1-1	.	TGTGCCAGCAGCCAAGTTGGGGGGTTCGGGGCAGCTTTCTTT	CASSQVGGFGAAFF
.	TRBV2	TRBJ1-1	.	TGTGCCAGCAGCGACTTAGGGGGAAACACTGAAGCTTTCTTT	CASSDLGGNTEAFF
TRBD2	TRBV4-2	TRBJ2-7	few	TGTGCCAGCAGCCAAGAGTGGCGGGGCGGGAGATTAGGAGAGCAGTACTTC	CASSQEWRGGRLGEQYF
.	TRBV21-1	TRBJ2-1	.	TGTGCCAGCAGCAAATCTGGTGGAGACTCCCTAGTTCACAATGAGCAGTTCTTC	CASSKSGGDSLVHNEQFF
TRBD2	TRBV7-7	TRBJ2-5	.	TGTGCCAGCAGCTCTGGAGGAGCGGGGGGGAAGCGGTTAGAGACCCAGTACTTC	CASSSGGAGGKRLETQYF
TRBD1	TRBV2	TRBJ1-3	.	TGTGCCAGCAGGGGAGGGGGCGCAACAGGAAACACCATATATTTT	CASRGGGATGNTIYF
.	TRBV18	TRBJ1-4	.	TGTGCCAGCTCCCTGCAGGGTGGCACTAATGAAAAACTGTTTTTT	CASSLQGGTNEKLFF
.	TRBV30	TRBJ1-3	.	TGTGCCTGGAGAGTGATCTCCTCTGGAAACACCATATATTTT	CAWRVISSGNTIYF
TRBD1	TRBV4-1	TRBJ1-2	.	TGCGCCAGCAGCCAAGATACCCCGGGACAGGCCCCATATGGCTACACCTTC	CASSQDTPGQAPYGYTF
.	TRBV30	TRBJ2-2	.	TGTGCCTGGAGTGCCCAGGGCACCGGGGAGCTGTTTTTT	CAWSAQGTGELFF
.	TRBV5-1	TRBJ2-5	.	TGCGCCAGCAGCTGGAACCCATATTCAGAGACCCAGTACTTC	CASSWNPYSETQYF
.	TRBV18	TRBJ2-3	.	TGTGCCAGCTCCCCTCGAACGGGGGTCGTCCATACGCAGTATTTT	CASSPRTGVVHTQYF
.	TRBV30	TRBJ1-2	.	TGTGCCTGCATCCGGGCCACCTATGGCTACACCTTC	CACIRATYGYTF
.	TRBV6-6	TRBJ2-5	.	TGTGCCAGCAGGCCAGGGGTAGGGACCCAGTACTTC	CASRPGVGTQYF
.	TRBV5-4	TRBJ2-1	.	TGTGCCAGCAGCACCGCCGGAGGTGGGTACAATGAGCAGTTCTTC	CASSTAGGGYNEQFF
TRBD1	TRBV27	TRBJ1-2	few	TGTGCCAGCAGTTTATCGGAGGGGGCGACTAACTATGGCTACACCTTC	CASSLSEGATNYGYTF
.	TRBV4-2	TRBJ1-5	.	TGTGCCAGCAGCCTACACGACAGACGCAATCAGCCCCAGCATTTT	CASSLHDRRNQPQHF
.	TRBV7-2	TRBJ2-3	.	TGTGCCAGCAGCTTAAGGGGGAGCTTGTCTGGCCGTCCAGATACGCAGTATTTT	CASSLRGSLSGRPDTQYF
.	TRBV5-6	TRBJ1-5	.	TGTGCCAGCAGCTTGGGAGCGGGAGCGGGCAATCAGCCCCAGCATTTT	CASSLGAGAGNQPQHF
.	TRBV10-3	TRBJ1-2	.	TGTGCCATCAGAACAGGGCTTGAGGGCTACACCTTC	CAIRTGLEGYTF
.	TRBV7-9	TRBJ1-2	.	TGTGCCAGCAGCTTAGAAGAATTAGCCAGGGGATATGGCTACACCTTC	CASSLEELARGYGYTF
TRBD1	TRBV5-4	TRBJ1-4	.	TGTGCCAGCAGCCCGGGACAGACGAATGAAAAACTGTTTTTT	CASSPGQTNEKLFF
.	TRBV28	TRBJ2-5	.	TGTGCCAGCAGTTTAGGGGGGAGGAGGGAGACCCAGTACTTC	CASSLGGRRETQYF
.	TRBV10-3	TRBJ2-1	.	TGTGCCACCAAAGGCAGGGGACGGGACAATGAGCAGTTCTTC	CATKGRGRDNEQFF
.	TRBV5-5	TRBJ1-4	.	TGTGCCAGCAGCTCATTCGGGAAGGAACTGTTTTTT	CASSSFGKELFF
.	TRBV6-5	TRBJ2-4	.	TGTGCCAGCAGTTATAGTGCTAGCGTGGAAAACATTCAGTACTTC	CASSYSASVENIQYF
.	TRBV11-3	TRBJ1-1	.	TGTGCCAGCAGCTTAGTACAGGGGAACACTGAAGCTTTCTTT	CASSLVQGNTEAFF
.	TRBV30	TRBJ1-1	.	TGTGCCTGGAGGGGTCAATCCCCCAGGGTCCCCCCACGAGCCACTGAAGCTTTCTTT	CAWRGQSPRVPPRATEAFF
.	TRBV19	TRBJ2-4	.	TGTGCCAGTAGTCCCGCGGGTCGGTCCAAAAACATTCAGTACTTC	CASSPAGRSKNIQYF
TRBD1	TRBV19	TRBJ1-1	once	TGTGCCAGTAGGCCGGACAGGGACGGAACTGAAGCTTTCTTT	CASRPDRDGTEAFF
.	TRBV5-6	TRBJ1-2	once	TGTGCCAGCAGCTTTATTATGTCAGGCACTAACTATGGCTACACCTTC	CASSFIMSGTNYGYTF
.	TRBV19	TRBJ1-4	.	TGTGCCAGTACCCCCGAGGGGCGATATAATGAAAAACTGTTTTTT	CASTPEGRYNEKLFF
TRBD1	TRBV19	TRBJ2-2	.	TGTGCCAGTAGTATAGGGACCGGGACAGGGAGCACCGGGGAGCTGTTTTTT	CASSIGTGTGSTGELFF
TRBD1	TRBV30	TRBJ1-1	.	TGTGCCTGGAGTGTTGGTAGGGGGCGAAGAGGCACTGAAGCTTTCTTT	CAWSVGRGRRGTEAFF